This T cell receptor (beta chain) was recovered during a study of shared clonotypes between healthy human individuals. The CDR3 extends over 14 amino acids. Trimming shortened V by 2 bases and J by 4 bases, and 9 bases separated the two germline ends. The germline V gene has CDR1 MNHEY and CDR2 SMNVEV (reference sequence). Assay runs were performed at deep level. Using ten immunoSEQ deep assay plates, investigators sequenced unsorted PBMC DNA. Repertoires were generated with immunoSEQ multiplex PCR, while TCRdb's copy carries only in-frame clones and drops some. The profile covers 520,000 or so clones, with around 74% appearing a single time and approximately 12% taken by the ten largest. This clone was recorded many times.

The specimen was PBMCs. The receptor comes from a woman in her forties in good health. Some clones in this sample may be carry-over from other donors' samples. The chain uses TRBV27 and TRBJ1-3; D is unclear. The CDR3 DNA is TGTGCCAGCAGTTTAAGGTCGGGAGGAAACACCATATATTTT. Protein: CASSLRSGGNTIYF.